This passage covers 4 T cell receptor beta chains from one sample sequenced in a study of T cells in Graves' hyperthyroidism and ophthalmopathy. RNA transcripts yielded amplified TCR beta CDR3 regions. With the HTBI primer set, the TCR CDR3 went through a first round of RT-PCR. One entry per CDR3 protein, called by TCRdb with MiXCR from the multiplex PCR reads. The sample has about half a million distinct CDR3 sequences; 15% to 20% are singletons. The source material was blood. The receptor source for this set is a woman aged 30 to 39 with Graves' ophthalmopathy.

This clonotype was seen many times. The chain combines TRBV12-3 or TRBV12-4 with TRBJ1-5; D may be TRBD1 (5 bases). The length of the CDR3 is 15 residues. V lost 3 bases and J lost 2, with 11 bases in between. CDR3 coding DNA: TGTGCCAGCAGTTTTGGGGGAGATGGCAATCAGCCCCAGCATTTT. Translated: CASSFGGDGNQPQHF.

This clonotype was recorded a few times. The V and J genes are TRBV7-8 and TRBJ2-5; TRBD1 might be the D (5 bases). This CDR3 has 16 residues. The germline V and J ends were trimmed by 4 bases and 1 base, with 16 bases remaining between them. Germline CDR1 reads SGHVS; CDR2 reads FQNEAQ. CDR3: CASSSIRRALQETQYF. The CDR3 DNA sequence: TGTGCCAGCAGCTCGATTCGCAGGGCGCTCCAAGAGACCCAGTACTTC. Supplemented by reference TRBV7-8 and TRBJ2-5, the full variable domain reads GAGVSQSPRYKVAKRGQDVALRCDPISGHVSLFWYQQALGQGPEFLTYFQNEAQLDKSGLPSDRFFAERPEGSVSTLKIQRTQQEDSAVYLCASSSIRRALQETQYFGPGTRLLVL.

This clonotype was counted many times. The V gene is TRBV28, the J gene TRBJ2-5; D is unclear. The V end was cut by 5 bases, the J end by 5 bases, with 9 bases between. Germline V gene sequence: CDR1 MDHEN, CDR2 SYDVKM. The CDR3 consists of 12 residues. CDR3 sequence (DNA): TGTGCCAGCAGTGAAAAAGGGGAGACCCAGTACTTC. Amino acid sequence: CASSEKGETQYF.

This chain connects TRBV7-2 to TRBJ2-1; 13 nucleotides line up with TRBD2. Germline values: CDR1 SGHTA, CDR2 FQGNSA. The CDR3 sequence is 18 residues long. Unmatched junction bases numbered 10, after V lost 1 base and J lost 7 bases. This CDR3 is CASSLVGLAGIGMNEQFF. CDR3 DNA sequence: TGTGCCAGCAGCTTAGTGGGACTAGCGGGGATAGGGATGAATGAGCAGTTCTTC.